This entry lists 22 T cell receptor beta chains sequenced from one sample in a study of siplizumab effects on memory and regulatory T cells. Generated by immunoSEQ multiplex PCR, the TCRdb table keeps only in-frame clones and is missing some. In the table there are some 87,000 clones, more than 80% of which are singletons. Sequenced input: CD4+ T cells sorted from blood. Source of these receptors: a human donor in good health.

This chain uses TRBV11-3 with TRBJ2-1; the match to TRBD2 covers 11 bases. The CDR3 loop spans 17 amino acids. Unmatched junction bases numbered 7, after V lost 6 bases and J lost 0 bases. Germline CDR1 SGHNT, CDR2 YENEEA. The CDR3 sequence is CASSLLAGGSSYNEQFF. The CDR3 nucleotides are TGTGCCAGCAGTCTGCTAGCGGGGGGAAGCTCCTACAATGAGCAGTTCTTC.

The V gene is TRBV15, the J gene TRBJ2-1; D not certain. Germline lookup yields CDR1 LNHNV and CDR2 YYDKDF (reference sequence). V lost 4 bases, J lost 6 bases, and 7 bases lay in between. The CDR3 is 12 amino acids. Here the CDR3 reads CATSIPLNEQFF. The CDR3 DNA follows: TGTGCCACCAGCATCCCGCTCAATGAGCAGTTCTTC. The whole variable domain, filled in from reference TRBV15 and TRBJ2-1, reads DAMVIQNPRYQVTQFGKPVTLSCSQTLNHNVMYWYQQKSSQAPKLLFHYYDKDFNNEADTPDNFQSRRPNTSFCFLDIRSPGLGDTAMYLCATSIPLNEQFFGPGTRLTVL.

The V call is TRBV19, the J call TRBJ1-3; D possibly corresponds to TRBD1 (6 bases). The germline V gene has CDR1 LNHDA and CDR2 SQIVND (reference sequence). CDR3 length: 19 amino acids. V was clipped by 7 bases and J by 1 base, with 26 bases between them. The CDR3 bases are TGTGCCAGTACGCCGATGGGGGGGCCGACTCGATGGTCTGGAAACACCATATATTTT. Translation: CASTPMGGPTRWSGNTIYF. Complete variable domain (other parts from reference TRBV19 and TRBJ1-3): DGGITQSPKYLFRKEGQNVTLSCEQNLNHDAMYWYRQDPGQGLRLIYYSQIVNDFQKGDIAEGYSVSREKKESFPLTVTSAQKNPTAFYLCASTPMGGPTRWSGNTIYFGEGSWLTVV.

This chain connects TRBV4-3 to TRBJ2-5; 10 positions match TRBD2. The CDR3 runs to 15 residues. Per the germline V gene, CDR1 is LGHNA and CDR2 is YSLEER. V lost 3 bases, J lost 5 bases, and 6 bases stayed unmatched. CDR3 in amino acids: CASSQSGRASETQYF. The CDR3 DNA follows: TGCGCCAGCAGCCAGAGCGGGAGGGCTTCCGAGACCCAGTACTTC.

The chain couples TRBV12-2 to TRBJ2-1; the DNA was not used to check the table's D call, TRBD2. TRBV12-2 is deemed a pseudogene. The CDR3 is 14 amino acids. CDR3 protein: CASPSPAGYNEQFF. As DNA, the CDR3 is TGTGCAAGTCCCTCCCCTGCGGGCTACAATGAGCAGTTCTTC.

There are a few counts of this clone. The chain recombines TRBV28 with TRBJ1-1, with D maybe TRBD1 (5 bases). Germline values: CDR1 MDHEN, CDR2 SYDVKM. The CDR3 is 16 amino acids. The V end lost 8 bases, the J end lost 1 base, and 20 bases lay between the germline ends. CDR3 region: CASPPTGRGANTEAFF. The CDR3, as DNA: TGTGCCAGCCCTCCAACCGGAAGGGGCGCGAACACTGAAGCTTTCTTT.

The chain links TRBV6-1 to TRBJ1-2; the D gene is possibly TRBD1 (6 bases). Germline CDR1 is MNHNS and CDR2 is SASEGT. The V end lost 5 bases, the J end lost 7 bases, and 11 bases lay between the germline ends. The CDR3 is made up of 12 amino acids. This chain's CDR3 is CASSPRTAGYTF. The CDR3 nucleotides are TGTGCCAGCAGTCCTAGGACAGCTGGCTACACCTTC.

V is TRBV5-8 and J is TRBJ1-5, with D uncertain. In germline, CDR1 is SGHTS, CDR2 YDEGEE. The CDR3 sequence is 14 residues long. V dropped 0 bases and J dropped 4 bases, with 8 bases sitting between them. In DNA form, the CDR3 reads TGTGCCAGCAGCTTGGGGAGGCGTAATCAGCCCCAGCATTTT. Translated, it gives CASSLGRRNQPQHF.

This chain uses TRBV30 with TRBJ2-1; 14 nucleotides align to TRBD2. The length of the CDR3 is 15 residues. CDR1 and CDR2 from the germline V gene are GTSNPN and SVGIG (reference sequence). V dropped 3 bases and J dropped 7; count of bases not matched to a gene: 5. The CDR3 reads CAWRGTSGSWNEQFF. The CDR3 DNA reads TGTGCCTGGAGGGGGACTAGCGGGAGCTGGAATGAGCAGTTCTTC.

The chain employs TRBV19 and TRBJ2-7; D unresolved. The CDR3 has 14 amino acids. V was trimmed by 4 bases and J by 3 bases, leaving 13 bases between them. CDR1 is LNHDA and CDR2 is SQIVND in the germline V gene (reference sequence). The CDR3 DNA reads as TGTGCCAGTAGTAAGGGTGGGATATTCTACGAGCAGTACTTC. It is translated as CASSKGGIFYEQYF.

The chain joins TRBV6-5 to TRBJ2-1; D might be TRBD2 (6 bases). V lost 5 bases and J 7 bases, leaving 9 bases between the germline ends. In germline, CDR1 is MNHEY, CDR2 SVGAGI. This CDR3 has 12 amino acids. CDR3 sequence: CASSRLENEQFF. CDR3 sequence (DNA): TGTGCCAGCAGTCGACTAGAGAATGAGCAGTTCTTC.

The J gene is TRBJ2-5, the V gene TRBV4-1, with 9 bases lining up with TRBD2. The CDR3 is made up of 15 amino acids. J gave up 2 bases and V 4 bases, and 5 bases lay outside the gene matches. CDR1 and CDR2 from the germline V gene are MGHRA and YSYEKL. The CDR3 region has the DNA TGCGCCAGCAGCCGAGCGGGAGGAACGCAAGAGACCCAGTACTTC. Its translation is CASSRAGGTQETQYF.

V gene TRBV18 combines with J gene TRBJ2-7; 11 nucleotides align to TRBD1. Germline V gene lookup returns CDR1 KGHSH and CDR2 LQKENI. The ends lost 4 bases at V and 2 bases at J; junction bases unmatched: 1. The length of the CDR3 is 14 residues. This CDR3 is CASSRDRGTYEQYF. In DNA form, the CDR3 reads TGTGCCAGCTCACGGGACAGGGGGACCTACGAGCAGTACTTC.

This clone was counted between two and nine times. V is TRBV7-9 and J is TRBJ1-1, with a tentative D call TRBD1 (5 bases). V shed 5 bases and J shed 3 bases, with 16 bases lying between them. This CDR3 has 15 amino acids. The germline V gene encodes CDR1 SEHNR and CDR2 FQNEAQ (reference sequence). The CDR3 nucleotides read TGTGCCAGCAGCCATATCGGGGCCCGGGACACTGAAGCTTTCTTT. It is translated as CASSHIGARDTEAFF.

This clone was seen a single time. The rearrangement links TRBV6-1 to TRBJ2-7, with 9 bases that match TRBD2. This CDR3 comprises 14 residues. Germline CDR1 reads MNHNS; CDR2 reads SASEGT. V shed 5 bases and J 2 bases; nucleotides not matched to a gene: 4. The CDR3 DNA is TGTGCCAGCAGTCAGGGCGGGAGGGCCTACGAGCAGTACTTC. This gives the protein CASSQGGRAYEQYF.

The chain couples TRBV6-1 to TRBJ2-1; TRBD2 matches 10 bases. The CDR3 runs 14 residues. J lost 6 bases, V lost 7 bases, and 6 bases had no gene match. The germline CDR1 and CDR2 sequences are MNHNS and SASEGT. CDR3 protein: CASIGSGRSNEQFF. The CDR3 DNA reads TGTGCCAGCATCGGTAGCGGGAGGTCCAATGAGCAGTTCTTC.

CDR3 residues: CASSIESPPFTGELFF. The CDR3, as DNA: TGTGCCAGTAGTATAGAGTCCCCCCCCTTCACCGGGGAGCTGTTTTTT. The chain couples TRBV19 to TRBJ2-2; D remains ambiguous. The length of the CDR3 is 16 residues. The V end was cut by 0 bases, the J end by 4 bases, with 12 bases between. Germline CDR1 and CDR2: LNHDA and SQIVND (reference sequence).

The chain has TRBV5-1 and TRBJ2-7; D unclear. Between the trimmed V and J ends, which lost 2 bases and 6 bases, there was a span of 6 bases. This CDR3 is built from 11 residues. Germline CDR1 SGHRS, CDR2 YFSETQ. DNA for the CDR3: TGCGCCAGCAGCTTCGCCGGCGAGCAGTACTTC. Translating gives CASSFAGEQYF.

The chain combines TRBV9 with TRBJ2-3; D gene uncertain. CDR1 SGDLS and CDR2 YYNGEE come from the germline V gene. The CDR3 loop spans 14 amino acids. Trimming removed 5 bases from V and 2 bases from J, with 12 bases in between. The chain's CDR3 is CASSYLDLTDTQYF. The CDR3 DNA is TGTGCCAGCAGTTACTTAGATCTCACAGATACGCAGTATTTT.

This clone is a singleton in its sample. The J gene is TRBJ2-1, the V gene TRBV9; 10 nucleotides match TRBD2. Per germline, CDR1 SGDLS and CDR2 YYNGEE. With 3 bases clipped from V and 2 bases from J, the junction kept 5 bases outside the gene matches. This CDR3 has 16 amino acids. The CDR3 DNA sequence: TGTGCCAGCAGCGCTCCCGGGACTAGCGCCTACAATGAGCAGTTCTTC. It yields the protein CASSAPGTSAYNEQFF.

The rearrangement joins TRBV10-3 to TRBJ1-2; D is uncertain. Germline CDR1 is ENHRY and CDR2 is SYGVKD. The CDR3 is made up of 14 amino acids. V shed 3 bases and J shed 3 bases, with 11 bases lying between them. CDR3 sequence (DNA): TGTGCCATCAGTGAAAGTAGCGGGGACTATGGCTACACCTTC. Translating it yields CAISESSGDYGYTF.

The CDR3 here is CASSILENTEAFF. The CDR3 DNA reads TGTGCCAGTAGTATCCTGGAGAACACTGAAGCTTTCTTT. This chain connects TRBV19 to TRBJ1-1; D uncertain. This CDR3 has 13 amino acids. The V and J ends lost 3 bases and 1 base respectively, with 6 bases between them. Germline CDR1 reads LNHDA; CDR2 reads SQIVND (reference sequence).